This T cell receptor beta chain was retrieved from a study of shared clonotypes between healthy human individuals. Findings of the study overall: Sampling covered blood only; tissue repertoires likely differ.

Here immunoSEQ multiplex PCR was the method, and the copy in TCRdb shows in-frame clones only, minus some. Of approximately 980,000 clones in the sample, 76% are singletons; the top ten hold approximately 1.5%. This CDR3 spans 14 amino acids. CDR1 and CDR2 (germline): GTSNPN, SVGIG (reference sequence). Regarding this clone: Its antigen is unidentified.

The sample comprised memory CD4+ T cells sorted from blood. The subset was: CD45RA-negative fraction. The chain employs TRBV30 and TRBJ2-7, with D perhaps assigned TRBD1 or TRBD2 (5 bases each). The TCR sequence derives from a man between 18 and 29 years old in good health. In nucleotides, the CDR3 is TGTGTCTCGACGGGGCCGAGGAGCTCCTACGAGCAGTACTTC. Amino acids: CVSTGPRSSYEQYF.